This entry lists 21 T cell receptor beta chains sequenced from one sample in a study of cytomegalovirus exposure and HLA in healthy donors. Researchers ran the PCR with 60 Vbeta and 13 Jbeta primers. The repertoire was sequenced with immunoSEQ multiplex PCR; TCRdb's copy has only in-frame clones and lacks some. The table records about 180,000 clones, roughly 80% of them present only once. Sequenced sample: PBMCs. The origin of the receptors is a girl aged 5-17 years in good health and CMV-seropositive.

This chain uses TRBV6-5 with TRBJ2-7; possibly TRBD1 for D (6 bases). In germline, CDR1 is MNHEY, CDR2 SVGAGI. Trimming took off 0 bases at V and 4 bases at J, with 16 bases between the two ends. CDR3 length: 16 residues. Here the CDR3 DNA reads TGTGCCAGCAGTTACTCGAGGGTTGGACAGACGTACGAGCAGTACTTC. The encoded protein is CASSYSRVGQTYEQYF.

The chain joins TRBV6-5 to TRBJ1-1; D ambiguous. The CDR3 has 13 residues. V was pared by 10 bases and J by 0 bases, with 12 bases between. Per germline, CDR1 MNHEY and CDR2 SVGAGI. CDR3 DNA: TGTGCCACCCGGGTGGGTTTGAACACTGAAGCTTTCTTT. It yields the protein CATRVGLNTEAFF.

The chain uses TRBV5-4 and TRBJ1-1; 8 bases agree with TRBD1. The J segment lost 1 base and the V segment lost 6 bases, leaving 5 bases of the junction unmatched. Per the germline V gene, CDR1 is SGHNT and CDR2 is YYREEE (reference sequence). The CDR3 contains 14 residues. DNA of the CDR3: TGTGCCAGCAAAAGACAGGGGCCGAACACTGAAGCTTTCTTT. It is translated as CASKRQGPNTEAFF.

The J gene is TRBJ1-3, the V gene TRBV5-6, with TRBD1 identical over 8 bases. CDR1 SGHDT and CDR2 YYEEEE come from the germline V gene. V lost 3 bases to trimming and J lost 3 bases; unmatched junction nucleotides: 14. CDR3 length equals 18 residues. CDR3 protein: CASSWAQGQGRSGNTIYF. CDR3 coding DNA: TGTGCCAGCAGCTGGGCCCAAGGACAGGGACGAAGTGGAAACACCATATATTTT.

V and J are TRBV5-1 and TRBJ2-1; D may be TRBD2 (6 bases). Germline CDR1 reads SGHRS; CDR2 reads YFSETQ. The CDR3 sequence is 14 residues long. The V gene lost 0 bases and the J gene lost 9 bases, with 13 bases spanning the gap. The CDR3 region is CASSLELAAAEQFF. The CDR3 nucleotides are TGCGCCAGCAGCTTGGAACTAGCAGCCGCTGAGCAGTTCTTC.

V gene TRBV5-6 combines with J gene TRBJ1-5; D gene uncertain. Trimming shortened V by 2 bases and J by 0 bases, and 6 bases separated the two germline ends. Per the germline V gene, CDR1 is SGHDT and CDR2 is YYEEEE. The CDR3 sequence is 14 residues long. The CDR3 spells CASSFSDSNQPQHF. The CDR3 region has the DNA TGTGCCAGCAGCTTTTCAGATAGCAATCAGCCCCAGCATTTT.

The CDR3 coding sequence is TGTGCCAGCAGTTTGACGGGGGAAGGTGGCAATCAGCCCCAGCATTTT. Amino acids: CASSLTGEGGNQPQHF. This sequence joins TRBV27 and TRBJ1-5; D is perhaps TRBD1 (5 bases). Germline CDR1 reads MNHEY; CDR2 reads SMNVEV (reference sequence). The CDR3 runs 16 residues. Trimming shortened V by 3 bases and J by 2 bases, and 14 bases separated the two germline ends.

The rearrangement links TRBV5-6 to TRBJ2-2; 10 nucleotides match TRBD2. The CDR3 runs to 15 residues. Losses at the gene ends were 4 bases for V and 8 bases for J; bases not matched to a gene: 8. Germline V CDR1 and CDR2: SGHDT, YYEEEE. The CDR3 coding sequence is TGTGCCAGCAGCCTTAGCGGGAGGAACCTAGGGGAGCTGTTTTTT. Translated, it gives CASSLSGRNLGELFF.

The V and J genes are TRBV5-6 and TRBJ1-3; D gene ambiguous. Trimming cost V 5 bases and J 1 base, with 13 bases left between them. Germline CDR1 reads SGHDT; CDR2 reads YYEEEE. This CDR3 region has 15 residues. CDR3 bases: TGTGCCAGCAGTATTAACGGGGTATCTGGAAACACCATATATTTT. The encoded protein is CASSINGVSGNTIYF.

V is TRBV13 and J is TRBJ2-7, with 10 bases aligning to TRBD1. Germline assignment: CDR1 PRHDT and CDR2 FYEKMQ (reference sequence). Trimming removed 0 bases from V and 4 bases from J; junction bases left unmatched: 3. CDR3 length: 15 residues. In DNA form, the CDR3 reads TGTGCCAGCAGCTTAGGGGACAGGGGGATGTACGAGCAGTACTTC. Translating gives CASSLGDRGMYEQYF.

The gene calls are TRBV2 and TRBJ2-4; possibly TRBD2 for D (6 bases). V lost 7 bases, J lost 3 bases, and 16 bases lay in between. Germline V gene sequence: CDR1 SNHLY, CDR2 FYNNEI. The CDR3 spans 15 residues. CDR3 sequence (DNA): TGTGCCAGCATTCTTCGTTTCGGGGGCAAAAACATTCAGTACTTC. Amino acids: CASILRFGGKNIQYF.

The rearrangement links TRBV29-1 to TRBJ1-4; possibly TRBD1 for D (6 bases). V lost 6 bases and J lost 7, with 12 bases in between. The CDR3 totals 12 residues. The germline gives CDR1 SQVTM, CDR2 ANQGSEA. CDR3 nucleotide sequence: TGCAGCGTGGGGGACATTGCTGAAAAACTGTTTTTT. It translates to CSVGDIAEKLFF.

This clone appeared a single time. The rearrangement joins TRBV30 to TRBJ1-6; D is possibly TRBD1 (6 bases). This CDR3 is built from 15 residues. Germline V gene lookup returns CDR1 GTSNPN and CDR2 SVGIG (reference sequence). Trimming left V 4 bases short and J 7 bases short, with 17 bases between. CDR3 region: CAWTGLDSLNSPLHF. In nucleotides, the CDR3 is TGTGCCTGGACCGGATTGGACAGTCTAAATTCACCCCTCCACTTT.

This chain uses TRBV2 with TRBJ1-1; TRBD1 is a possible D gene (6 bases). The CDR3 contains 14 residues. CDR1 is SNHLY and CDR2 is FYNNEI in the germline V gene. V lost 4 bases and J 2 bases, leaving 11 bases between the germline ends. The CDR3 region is CASSGRGYNTEAFF. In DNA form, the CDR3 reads TGTGCCAGCAGTGGCAGGGGATATAACACTGAAGCTTTCTTT.

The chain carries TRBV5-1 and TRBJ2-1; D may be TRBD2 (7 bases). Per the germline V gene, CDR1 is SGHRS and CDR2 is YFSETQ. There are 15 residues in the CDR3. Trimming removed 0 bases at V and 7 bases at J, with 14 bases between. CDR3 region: CASSLVAEGGNEQFF. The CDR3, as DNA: TGCGCCAGCAGCTTGGTGGCGGAGGGGGGGAATGAGCAGTTCTTC.

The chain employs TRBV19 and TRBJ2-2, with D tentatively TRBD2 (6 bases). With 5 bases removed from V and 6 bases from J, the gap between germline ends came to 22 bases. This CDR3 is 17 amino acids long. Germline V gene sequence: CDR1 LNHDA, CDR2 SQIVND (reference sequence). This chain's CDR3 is CASSGEAIPTGAGELFF. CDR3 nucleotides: TGTGCCAGTAGTGGGGAGGCTATCCCTACGGGAGCCGGGGAGCTGTTTTTT.

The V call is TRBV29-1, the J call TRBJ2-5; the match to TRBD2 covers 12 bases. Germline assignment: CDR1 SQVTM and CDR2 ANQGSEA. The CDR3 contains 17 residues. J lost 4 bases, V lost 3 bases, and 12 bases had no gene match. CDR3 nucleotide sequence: TGCAGCGTTGATGGACTAGCGGGATCCGGCCATGGAGAGACCCAGTACTTC. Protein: CSVDGLAGSGHGETQYF.

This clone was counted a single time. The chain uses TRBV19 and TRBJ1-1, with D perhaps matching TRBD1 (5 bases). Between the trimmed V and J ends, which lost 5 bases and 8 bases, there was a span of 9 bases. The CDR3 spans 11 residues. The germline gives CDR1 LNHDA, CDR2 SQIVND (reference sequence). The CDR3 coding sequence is TGTGCCAGTAGTTGGGGCAGGGAAGCTTTCTTT. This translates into CASSWGREAFF.

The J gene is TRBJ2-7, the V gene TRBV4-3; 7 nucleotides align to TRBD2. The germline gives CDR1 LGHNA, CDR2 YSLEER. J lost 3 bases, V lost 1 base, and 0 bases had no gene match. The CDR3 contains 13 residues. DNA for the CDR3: TGCGCCAGCAGCCAAGGCGGGGGCTACGAGCAGTACTTC. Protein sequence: CASSQGGGYEQYF.

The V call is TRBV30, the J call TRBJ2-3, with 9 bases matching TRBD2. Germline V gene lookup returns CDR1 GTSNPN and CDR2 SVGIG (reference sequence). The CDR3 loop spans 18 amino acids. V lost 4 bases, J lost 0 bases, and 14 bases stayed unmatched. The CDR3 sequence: CAWTQRASGATSTDTQYF. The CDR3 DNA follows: TGTGCCTGGACCCAGCGGGCTAGCGGGGCGACTAGCACAGATACGCAGTATTTT.

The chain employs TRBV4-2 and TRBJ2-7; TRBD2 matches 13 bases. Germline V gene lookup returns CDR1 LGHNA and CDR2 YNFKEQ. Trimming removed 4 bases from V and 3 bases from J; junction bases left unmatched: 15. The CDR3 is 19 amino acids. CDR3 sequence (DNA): TGTGCCAGCAGCCCGAGTAGGAGACTAGCGGGAGGATCTGACTACGAGCAGTACTTC. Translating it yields CASSPSRRLAGGSDYEQYF.